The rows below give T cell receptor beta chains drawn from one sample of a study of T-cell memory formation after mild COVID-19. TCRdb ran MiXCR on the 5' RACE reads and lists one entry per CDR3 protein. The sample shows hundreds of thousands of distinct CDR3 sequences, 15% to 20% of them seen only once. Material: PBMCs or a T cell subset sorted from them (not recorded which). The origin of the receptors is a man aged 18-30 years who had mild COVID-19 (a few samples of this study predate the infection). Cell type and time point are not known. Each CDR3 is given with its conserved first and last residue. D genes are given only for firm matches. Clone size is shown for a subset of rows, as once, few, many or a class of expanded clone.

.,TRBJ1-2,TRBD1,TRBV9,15,TGTGCCAGCAGCACAACGGGACAGACTAACTATGGCTACACCTTC,CASSTTGQTNYGYTF
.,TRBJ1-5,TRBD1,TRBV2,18,TGTGCCAGCAGTGAAGGACAGGGAATGGCCACCAACTATCAGCCCCAGCATTTT,CASSEGQGMATNYQPQHF
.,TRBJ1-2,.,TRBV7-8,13,TGTGCCAGCAGCTTGAGGGTAAACTATGGCTACACCTTC,CASSLRVNYGYTF
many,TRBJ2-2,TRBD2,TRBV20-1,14,TGCAGTGCTAGAAGTAGCGGGGACACCGGGGAGCTGTTTTTT,CSARSSGDTGELFF
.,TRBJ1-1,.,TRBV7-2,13,TGTGCCAGCAGCAACGGCCAGAACACTGAAGCTTTCTTT,CASSNGQNTEAFF
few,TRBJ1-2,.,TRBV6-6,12,TGTGCCAGCAGTTACTCTTCCTGGGGCTACACCTTC,CASSYSSWGYTF
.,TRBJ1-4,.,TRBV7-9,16,TGTGCCAGCAGCTTAGCCCGGCCGGGGATTCCCGAAAAACTGTTTTTT,CASSLARPGIPEKLFF
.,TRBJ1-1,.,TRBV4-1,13,TGCGCCAGCAGCCAGGTGGGGGGCACTGAAGCTTTCTTT,CASSQVGGTEAFF
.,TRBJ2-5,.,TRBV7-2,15,TGTGCCAGCAGCTATAACAGGGGAGGTGGAGAGACCCAGTACTTC,CASSYNRGGGETQYF
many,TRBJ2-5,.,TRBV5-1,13,TGCGCCAGCAGCTTTTCGGCCCAAGAGACCCAGTACTTC,CASSFSAQETQYF